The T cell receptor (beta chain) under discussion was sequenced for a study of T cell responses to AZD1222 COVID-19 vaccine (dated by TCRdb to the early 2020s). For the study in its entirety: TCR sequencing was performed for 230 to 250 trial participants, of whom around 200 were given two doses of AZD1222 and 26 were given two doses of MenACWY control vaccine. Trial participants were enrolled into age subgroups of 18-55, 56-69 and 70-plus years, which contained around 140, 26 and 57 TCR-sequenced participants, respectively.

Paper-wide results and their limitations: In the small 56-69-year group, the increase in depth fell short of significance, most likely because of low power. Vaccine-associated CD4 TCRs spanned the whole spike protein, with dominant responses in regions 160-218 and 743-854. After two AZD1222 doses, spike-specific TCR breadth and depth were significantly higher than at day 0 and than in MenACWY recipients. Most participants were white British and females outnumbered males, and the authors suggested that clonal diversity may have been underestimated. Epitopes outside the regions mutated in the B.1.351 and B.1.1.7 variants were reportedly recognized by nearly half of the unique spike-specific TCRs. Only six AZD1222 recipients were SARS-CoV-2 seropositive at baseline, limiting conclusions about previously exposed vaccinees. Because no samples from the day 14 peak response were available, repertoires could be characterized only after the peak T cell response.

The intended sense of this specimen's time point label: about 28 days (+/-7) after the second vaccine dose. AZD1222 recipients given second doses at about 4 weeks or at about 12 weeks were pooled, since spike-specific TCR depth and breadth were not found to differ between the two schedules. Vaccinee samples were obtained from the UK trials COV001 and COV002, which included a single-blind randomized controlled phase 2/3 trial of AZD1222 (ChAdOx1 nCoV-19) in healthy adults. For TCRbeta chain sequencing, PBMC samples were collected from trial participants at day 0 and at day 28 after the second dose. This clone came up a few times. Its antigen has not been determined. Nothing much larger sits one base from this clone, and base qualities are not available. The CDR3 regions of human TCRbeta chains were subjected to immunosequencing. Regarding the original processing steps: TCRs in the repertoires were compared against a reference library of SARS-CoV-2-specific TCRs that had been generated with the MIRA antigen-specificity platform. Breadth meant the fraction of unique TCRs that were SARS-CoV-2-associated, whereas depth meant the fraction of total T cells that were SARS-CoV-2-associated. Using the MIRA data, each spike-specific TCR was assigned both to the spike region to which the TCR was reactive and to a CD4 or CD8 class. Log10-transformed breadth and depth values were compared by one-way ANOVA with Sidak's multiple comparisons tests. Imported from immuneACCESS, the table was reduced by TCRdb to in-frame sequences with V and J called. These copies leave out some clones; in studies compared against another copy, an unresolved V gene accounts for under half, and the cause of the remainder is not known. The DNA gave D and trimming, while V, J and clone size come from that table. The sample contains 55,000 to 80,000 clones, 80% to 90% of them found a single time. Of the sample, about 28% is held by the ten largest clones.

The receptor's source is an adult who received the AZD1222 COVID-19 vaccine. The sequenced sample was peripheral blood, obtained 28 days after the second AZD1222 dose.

The DNA sequence is given as TGTGCCAGCCGACGAAACACAGGGGAGACCCAGTACTTC. It translates to CASRRNTGETQYF. Recombination connected TRBV2 to TRBJ2-5, and TRBD1 may be the D gene, going by 6 matching bases. Including cysteine and phenylalanine, the CDR3 has 13 amino acids. Only the CDR3 portion is preserved as DNA: 39 bases, with reading frame beginning at the first base. Based on the germline V gene, the CDR1 and CDR2 sequences are SNHLY and FYNNEI. Trimming removed 8 bases from V and 5 bases from J, leaving 15 bases between the germline ends.